Following are 29 T cell receptor beta chains from one sample sequenced in a study of T cell clonality in common variable immunodeficiency. The study, taken as a whole, reports: Reportedly, TCR beta sequences from common variable immunodeficiency showed fewer deletions and N-nucleotide insertions.

TCRdb's copy holds only in-frame clones and misses some; the assay was immunoSEQ multiplex PCR. The sample was found to contain about 31,000 clones, and every one recurs. Their antigens are not known. Sequenced sample: peripheral blood mononuclear cells. Receptors were obtained from a human donor with common variable immunodeficiency.

This clone came up a few times. The read finishes 3 residues shy of the CDR3 end, and the germline J gene is used to complete it. The gene calls are TRBV13 and TRBJ1-3; 8 nucleotides agree with TRBD1. Trimming removed 8 bases from V and 7 bases from J; junction bases left unmatched: 4. The CDR3 loop spans 12 amino acids. CDR1 and CDR2 (germline): PRHDT, FYEKMQ (reference sequence). The part of the CDR3 DNA that was read is TGTGCCAGCGGGACAGGCAGGAACACC. This sequence encodes CASGTGRNT. The entire CDR3 protein reads CASGTGRNTIYF. Variable domain in full (rest from reference TRBV13 and TRBJ1-3): AAGVIQSPRHLIKEKRETATLKCYPIPRHDTVYWYQQGPGQDPQFLISFYEKMQSDKGSIPDRFSAQQFSDYHSELNMSSLELGDSALYFCASGTGRNTIYFGEGSWLTVV.

In its sample, this clone is medium-sized. The DNA ends 3 residues before the CDR3 does, and the rest of the CDR3 is filled in from the germline J gene. The J gene is TRBJ2-1, the V gene TRBV9; 10 bases are shared with TRBD2. Germline V CDR1 and CDR2: SGDLS, YYNGEE. The CDR3 has 16 amino acids. Unmatched junction bases numbered 6, after V lost 0 bases and J lost 6 bases. The CDR3 is CASSVEGSGRSNEQFF. Incomplete CDR3 DNA: TGTGCCAGCAGCGTAGAGGGTAGCGGGAGGAGCAATGAG.

This clone was found many times. The CDR3 goes on 3 residues after the read ends, and that part is filled in from the germline J gene. V is TRBV9 and J is TRBJ2-3; the match to TRBD1 covers 12 bases. V lost 2 bases and J lost 4; bases outside the gene matches: 2. The CDR3 is 15 residues long. The germline gives CDR1 SGDLS, CDR2 YYNGEE. CDR3 region: CASSVRDRGPDTQYF. The CDR3 DNA, read in part, is TGTGCCAGCAGCGTCCGGGACAGGGGGCCAGATACG.

Notes on this clone: Sequencing ends 3 residues short of the CDR3 end; the germline J gene provides the rest. The chain uses TRBV7-6 and TRBJ1-4; tentatively, D is TRBD1 (5 bases). The CDR3 consists of 15 residues. CDR1 SGHVS and CDR2 FNYEAQ come from the germline V gene. Trimming removed 1 base from V and 8 bases from J, with 14 bases in between. CDR3 in amino acids: CASSLVTERGEKLFF. The CDR3 DNA, read in part, is TGTGCCAGCAGCTTAGTAACAGAGAGGGGAGAAAAA.

This clone was seen a handful of times. A read error may account for a junction end that differs from germline. The read halts 3 residues ahead of the CDR3 end, with the missing end drawn from the germline J gene. The V gene is TRBV19, the J gene TRBJ1-5; 9 nucleotides agree with TRBD1. CDR1 LNHDA and CDR2 SQIVND come from the germline V gene (reference sequence). The CDR3 consists of 22 residues. The CDR3 sequence: CASSKGRQSGTGRSGGKQPQHF. CDR3 bases read: TGTGCCAGTAGTAAGGGACGTCAATCCGGGACAGGGAGATCCGGGGGCAAGCAGCCC.

There are a few counts of this clone. The missing CDR3 end, 3 residues past where the read stops, is filled in from the germline J gene. The V gene is TRBV18, the J gene TRBJ2-1, with 12 positions matching TRBD2. J was trimmed by 6 bases and V by 1 base; bases with no gene match: 13. Germline values: CDR1 KGHSH, CDR2 LQKENI. CDR3 size: 19 residues. CDR3 DNA, as far as it was read: TGTGCCAGCTCACCACGGCCCGGAAGACTAGCGGGAGCTCCCAATGAG. Its translation: CASSPRPGRLAGAPNE. The full CDR3 reads CASSPRPGRLAGAPNEQFF. Full variable domain (outside the CDR3, taken from reference TRBV18 and TRBJ2-1): NAGVMQNPRHLVRRRGQEARLRCSPMKGHSHVYWYRQLPEEGLKFMVYLQKENIIDESGMPKERFSAEFPKEGPSILRIQQVVRGDSAAYFCASSPRPGRLAGAPNEQFFGPGTRLTVL.

Concerning this clone itself: From the germline J gene comes the end of the CDR3, since the read stops 3 residues before it. This sequence joins TRBV7-9 and TRBJ2-7; a possible D gene is TRBD1 (6 bases). V was shortened by 7 bases and J by 4 bases, with 14 bases between the two germline ends. CDR1 and CDR2 (germline): SEHNR, FQNEAQ (reference sequence). The CDR3 contains 13 residues. Incomplete CDR3 DNA: TGTGCCAGCACCATTACAGGGACGTACGAG. It translates to CASTITGTYE. The entire CDR3 protein reads CASTITGTYEQYF.

This clone showed up many times. The read ends 3 residues early relative to the CDR3; the germline J gene fills the gap. The chain is built from TRBV19 and TRBJ2-3; 13 bases are a match to TRBD2. This CDR3 is 17 amino acids long. Germline lookup yields CDR1 LNHDA and CDR2 SQIVND (reference sequence). The CDR3 loop reads CASSSEPTSGRKGPQYF. CDR3 bases read: TGTGCCAGTAGTTCTGAACCGACTAGCGGGAGGAAAGGGCCG.

In its sample, this clone is medium-sized (0.01 to 0.1%). The CDR3 end is not reached by the read, which stops 3 residues before it; the germline J gene fills it in. The J gene is TRBJ2-7, the V gene TRBV9; a weak D match, TRBD2 (6 bases). Trimming stripped 4 bases from V and 4 bases from J, with 12 bases between. The V gene's germline CDR1 is SGDLS and CDR2 YYNGEE. This CDR3 comprises 13 residues. The CDR3 here is CASSPGTSYEQYF. Partial CDR3 DNA: TGTGCCAGCAGCCCCGGGACTTCGTACGAG.

In its sample, this clone was seen many times. The read stops 3 residues short of the end of the CDR3; the missing end is completed from the germline J gene. The chain recombines TRBV20-1 with TRBJ1-5; 8 positions agree with TRBD1. The length of the CDR3 is 13 residues. V gave up 6 bases and J gave up 6 bases; unmatched junction bases: 7. Germline lookup yields CDR1 DFQATT and CDR2 SNEGSKA (reference sequence). CDR3 sequence reads: CSAAGGISQPQHF. CDR3 DNA, as far as it was read: TGCAGTGCCGCAGGGGGCATCAGTCAGCCC.

The sample holds many counts of this clone. Coverage ceases 3 residues before the CDR3 finishes, and the germline J gene fills in the end. The chain joins TRBV7-6 to TRBJ2-3; 12 bases agree with TRBD2. The CDR3 spans 17 residues. Germline lookup yields CDR1 SGHVS and CDR2 FNYEAQ. V trimming: 1 base; J trimming: 4 bases; junction bases outside the gene matches: 6. CDR3 protein: CASSLVASGRGPDTQYF. The DNA read from the CDR3 is TGTGCCAGCAGCTTAGTGGCTAGCGGGAGGGGCCCAGATACG.

This clone is termed medium-sized (0.01 to 0.1%). The read is 3 residues too short to cover the CDR3 end, so that end is filled in from the germline J gene. This chain uses TRBV30 with TRBJ1-5; no clear D gene. The CDR3 runs to 14 residues. Trimming took 0 bases from V and 4 from J, leaving 10 bases between them. Germline V gives CDR1 GTSNPN, CDR2 SVGIG (reference sequence). The CDR3 DNA, read in part, is TGTGCCTGGAGTGTAAGAGCCGCTAATCAGCCC. It is translated as CAWSVRAANQP. The full CDR3 protein reads CAWSVRAANQPQHF.

This clone was counted ten times or more. The read is 3 residues too short to cover the CDR3 end, so that end is filled in from the germline J gene. This sequence joins TRBV20-1 and TRBJ2-5; the match to TRBD1 covers 10 bases. V gave up 2 bases and J gave up 2 bases; unmatched junction bases: 11. Germline V gene lookup returns CDR1 DFQATT and CDR2 SNEGSKA (reference sequence). This CDR3 comprises 17 residues. The CDR3 spells CSARRTTGGQLQETQYF. The DNA read from the CDR3 is TGCAGTGCTAGACGCACGACAGGGGGCCAGTTACAAGAGACC.

This clone was seen repeatedly, ten times or more. The read comes to an end 3 residues before the CDR3 does, leaving the germline J gene to fill in the end. This chain links TRBV29-1 with TRBJ2-3; D call uncertain. CDR3 length: 12 amino acids. Per the germline V gene, CDR1 is SQVTM and CDR2 is ANQGSEA. Trimming stripped 5 bases from V and 5 bases from J, with 11 bases between. CDR3 DNA (partial): TGCAGCGTTCGACTGCTCGGAGATACG. This translates into CSVRLLGDT. The full CDR3 is CSVRLLGDTQYF.

This clone has a count of ten or more. The CDR3 region is CASSPSSGGANVLTF. The CDR3 bases that were read are TGTGCCAGCAGCCCCTCGTCGGGTGGGGCCAACGTC. V gene TRBV7-3 combines with J gene TRBJ2-6, with D unclear. The CDR3 is cut off 3 residues early in the read; its end comes from the germline J gene. CDR3 length: 15 amino acids. Germline V gives CDR1 SGHTA, CDR2 FQGTGA. V was clipped by 5 bases and J by 3 bases, with 11 bases between them.

This clone was recorded many times. The part of the CDR3 DNA that was read is TGTGCCAGCAGCTTAAGATCCCCGGGCCAGGGCACTGAA. It codes for CASSLRSPGQGTE. The complete CDR3 sequence is CASSLRSPGQGTEAFF. V gene TRBV14 combines with J gene TRBJ1-1, with D tentatively TRBD1 (5 bases). The DNA ends 3 residues before the CDR3 does, and the rest of the CDR3 is filled in from the germline J gene. Germline V gives CDR1 SGHDN, CDR2 FVKESK. The CDR3 sequence is 16 residues long. V was trimmed by 5 bases and J by 4 bases, leaving 20 bases between them.

This clone has a count of ten or more. The sequenced CDR3 bases are TGTGCCAGCAGCTTCGGCGGGAGAAAAGAGACC. It specifies CASSFGGRKET. The CDR3 in full is CASSFGGRKETQYF. The rearrangement links TRBV7-2 to TRBJ2-5; TRBD2 agrees at 7 bases. Sequencing ends 3 residues short of the CDR3 end; the germline J gene provides the rest. This CDR3 contains 14 residues. Trimming took 3 bases from V and 3 from J; bases not matched to a gene: 4. Germline V lookup: CDR1 SGHTA, CDR2 FQGNSA.

In its sample, this clone was seen many times. The CDR3 end is not reached by the read, which stops 3 residues before it; the germline J gene fills it in. The rearrangement joins TRBV19 to TRBJ2-7; TRBD1 aligns across 9 bases. Losses at the gene ends were 5 bases for V and 6 bases for J; bases not matched to a gene: 17. Per the germline V gene, CDR1 is LNHDA and CDR2 is SQIVND (reference sequence). The CDR3 sequence is 17 residues long. Partial CDR3 DNA: TGTGCCAGTAGTTCAGGGACAGGGCAATTAAGGGACTTCGAG. Protein sequence: CASSSGTGQLRDFE. The entire CDR3 is CASSSGTGQLRDFEQYF. Based on the CDR3 plus reference TRBV19 and TRBJ2-7, the full variable domain is DGGITQSPKYLFRKEGQNVTLSCEQNLNHDAMYWYRQDPGQGLRLIYYSQIVNDFQKGDIAEGYSVSREKKESFPLTVTSAQKNPTAFYLCASSSGTGQLRDFEQYFGPGTRLTVT.

This clone is termed medium-sized (0.01 to 0.1%). Sequencing ends 3 residues short of the CDR3 end; the germline J gene provides the rest. This rearrangement joins TRBV16 to TRBJ1-6; D remains unclear. V lost 2 bases, J lost 7 bases, and 6 bases lay in between. Germline V gene lookup returns CDR1 KGHSY and CDR2 FQNENV. The CDR3 contains 13 residues. CDR3 amino acids: CASSQISNSPLHF. The part of the CDR3 DNA that was read is TGTGCCAGCAGCCAAATAAGCAATTCACCC.

This clone was seen ten or more times. The observed sequence ends 3 residues before the CDR3 terminus, with the missing tail filled in from the germline J gene. The V gene is TRBV2, the J gene TRBJ2-5; 8 nucleotides match TRBD2. The CDR3 extends over 15 amino acids. V shed 3 bases, J shed 7 bases, and the junction held 10 bases outside the gene matches. The V gene's germline CDR1 is SNHLY and CDR2 FYNNEI. The CDR3 protein is CASSESLAEAGTQYF. The sequenced CDR3 bases are TGTGCCAGCAGTGAGTCACTAGCGGAGGCGGGGACC. Filled out from reference TRBV2 and TRBJ2-5, the complete variable domain reads EPEVTQTPSHQVTQMGQEVILRCVPISNHLYFYWYRQILGQKVEFLVSFYNNEISEKSEIFDDQFSVERPDGSNFTLKIRSTKLEDSAMYFCASSESLAEAGTQYFGPGTRLLVL.

As concerns this clone: The CDR3 end lies 3 residues beyond the end of the read and is filled in from the germline J gene. The chain uses TRBV2 and TRBJ2-7; TRBD1 is a possible D gene (5 bases). Per the germline V gene, CDR1 is SNHLY and CDR2 is FYNNEI. V was cut by 8 bases and J by 2 bases, with 13 bases left in between. This CDR3 has 13 residues. The CDR3 bases that were read are TGTGCCAGCGTTCAGGGTAGCCCCTACGAG. As protein: CASVQGSPYE. The CDR3 reads in full as CASVQGSPYEQYF.

This clone occurred a few times. A far larger clone differs by one base, so this is likely a read error. The CDR3 extends 3 residues past the end of the read, so its final part is completed from the germline J gene. The chain employs TRBV5-6 and TRBJ1-1; D might be TRBD1 (6 bases). The CDR3 has 15 residues. The V end lost 3 bases, the J end lost 5 bases, and 17 bases lay between the germline ends. In germline, CDR1 is SGHDT, CDR2 YYEEEE. The CDR3 bases that were read are TGTGCCAGCAGCTCCAGACAGGCCATGGGTACTGAA. This encodes CASSSRQAMGTE. The full CDR3 sequence reads CASSSRQAMGTEAFF.

This clone was counted at least ten times. From the germline J gene comes the end of the CDR3, since the read stops 3 residues before it. The chain employs TRBV29-1 and TRBJ2-5; TRBD1 aligns across 8 bases. Germline loops: CDR1 SQVTM, CDR2 ANQGSEA. This CDR3 has 14 residues. V lost 7 bases, J lost 5 bases, and 12 bases stayed unmatched. The CDR3 DNA, read in part, is TGCAGCGCCGGACCCAGGGGGCGGTGGGAGACC. This sequence encodes CSAGPRGRWET. The entire CDR3 is CSAGPRGRWETQYF. The full variable domain, in which reference TRBV29-1 and TRBJ2-5 provide the parts outside the CDR3, is SAVISQKPSRDICQRGTSLTIQCQVDSQVTMMFWYRQQPGQSLTLIATANQGSEATYESGFVIDKFPISRPNLTFSTLTVSNMSPEDSSIYLCSAGPRGRWETQYFGPGTRLLVL.

This clone was found many times. With the read ending 3 residues before the CDR3 end, the germline J gene is used to fill in that end. This sequence joins TRBV19 and TRBJ2-7; D is perhaps TRBD1 (5 bases). Per the germline V gene, CDR1 is LNHDA and CDR2 is SQIVND (reference sequence). CDR3 size: 15 residues. V lost 5 bases and J 0 bases, leaving 14 bases between the germline ends. Here the CDR3 reads CASSLGRQSSYEQYF. CDR3 DNA, as far as it was read: TGTGCCAGTAGTCTGGGCCGACAGAGCTCCTACGAG.

This clone is labeled as medium-sized. The read stops 3 residues short of the end of the CDR3; the missing end is completed from the germline J gene. V usage is TRBV15 and J usage is TRBJ2-5; D not resolved. CDR1 is LNHNV, CDR2 YYDKDF, per germline (reference sequence). V was shortened by 4 bases and J by 2 bases, with 8 bases between the two germline ends. The CDR3 totals 13 residues. Partial CDR3 DNA: TGTGCCACCAGCAAGGTCAGACAAGAGACC. Amino acid sequence: CATSKVRQET. The whole CDR3 protein is CATSKVRQETQYF.

This clone was found many times. The CDR3 here is CASSFPGLGGNEQFF. The CDR3 bases that were read are TGTGCCAGCAGCTTCCCTGGACTAGGCGGCAATGAG. The J gene is TRBJ2-1, the V gene TRBV7-3; 7 bases are a match to TRBD2. The read finishes 3 residues shy of the CDR3 end, and the germline J gene is used to complete it. Germline V gene sequence: CDR1 SGHTA, CDR2 FQGTGA. CDR3 length equals 15 residues. The J segment lost 6 bases and the V segment lost 3 bases, leaving 8 bases of the junction unmatched.

This clone has a count of ten or more. The read comes to an end 3 residues before the CDR3 does, leaving the germline J gene to fill in the end. V usage is TRBV7-2 and J usage is TRBJ1-2, with 7 positions matching TRBD1. Germline V gene data show CDR1 as SGHTA and CDR2 as FQGNSA. V dropped 5 bases and J dropped 0; count of bases not matched to a gene: 6. The CDR3 covers 15 residues. The CDR3 bases that were read are TGTGCCAGCAGCGCTGGGACAGCGTCTAACTATGGC. Protein product: CASSAGTASNYG. The entire CDR3 reads CASSAGTASNYGYTF.

In its sample, this clone was seen many times. The read halts 3 residues ahead of the CDR3 end, with the missing end drawn from the germline J gene. V is TRBV12-3 or TRBV12-4 and J is TRBJ1-2, with 9 bases aligning to TRBD1. V was pared by 7 bases and J by 5 bases, with 11 bases of the junction left unmatched. This CDR3 is built from 15 residues. This CDR3 reads CASKPQAGTGYGYTF. The sequenced CDR3 bases are TGTGCCAGCAAACCCCAGGCCGGGACAGGGTATGGC.

Many counts were recorded for this clone. Incomplete CDR3 DNA: TGTGCCAGTAGAAAGACAGGGTCAAGAGATACG. Its protein is CASRKTGSRDT. The entire CDR3 sequence reads CASRKTGSRDTQYF. This chain links TRBV19 with TRBJ2-3; 7 positions match TRBD1. The read stops 3 residues short of the end of the CDR3; the missing end is completed from the germline J gene. CDR3 length: 14 amino acids. Losses at the gene ends were 6 bases for V and 5 bases for J; bases not matched to a gene: 8. The V gene's germline CDR1 is LNHDA and CDR2 SQIVND (reference sequence).